Below are 9 T cell receptor beta chains sequenced from a single sample in a study of control samples from healthy donors and cancer patients. Assay: immunoSEQ multiplex PCR; the TCRdb copy retains only in-frame clones and omits some. The table has some 130,000 clones, 90% seen once; the top ten hold roughly 2.6%. Sequenced: blood. Source of these receptors: a man aged 40-49 years in good health.

The chain employs TRBV14 and TRBJ1-2; D gene ambiguous. The CDR3 covers 16 residues. The V end lost 3 bases, the J end lost 2 bases, and 16 bases lay between the germline ends. Germline loops: CDR1 SGHDN, CDR2 FVKESK. The CDR3 is CASSQTNGEKNYGYTF. The CDR3 nucleotides are TGTGCCAGCAGCCAGACGAACGGCGAGAAGAACTATGGCTACACCTTC.

This sequence joins TRBV15 and TRBJ2-7, with D possibly TRBD2 on 6 matching bases. V was cut by 5 bases and J by 4 bases, with 21 bases left in between. CDR1 is LNHNV, CDR2 YYDKDF, per germline (reference sequence). The CDR3 length is 16 residues. DNA for the CDR3: TGTGCCACCAGCGACCCTAGGGGTAGCGGAATTTACGAGCAGTACTTC. This codes for CATSDPRGSGIYEQYF.

J is TRBJ2-7 and V is TRBV6-5, with TRBD2 identical over 8 bases. Germline trimming cut 11 bases from V and 6 bases from J; bases unmatched to any gene: 12. The CDR3 covers 13 residues. CDR1 is MNHEY, CDR2 SVGAGI, per germline. CDR3 nucleotides: TGTGCCGCACAGACACCGGGGGGGACCGAGCAGTACTTC. Its translation is CAAQTPGGTEQYF.

The V and J genes are TRBV20-1 and TRBJ1-3; no reliable D call. The CDR3 has 15 residues. Germline lookup yields CDR1 DFQATT and CDR2 SNEGSKA (reference sequence). The V end was cut by 3 bases, the J end by 0 bases, with 12 bases between. The CDR3, as DNA: TGCAGTGCTAGTGGCGATTGGCACTCTGGAAACACCATATATTTT. Amino acid sequence: CSASGDWHSGNTIYF.

The rearrangement links TRBV7-3 to TRBJ2-2, with TRBD1 as a possible D gene (7 bases). CDR3 length equals 14 residues. Trimming shortened V by 5 bases and J by 14 bases, and 21 bases separated the two germline ends. The germline gives CDR1 SGHTA, CDR2 FQGTGA. For the CDR3, the DNA is TGTGCCAGCAGCGACAGGTCGGCAGGAGGGGGCCTGTTTTTT. Encoded protein: CASSDRSAGGGLFF. Based on the CDR3 plus reference TRBV7-3 and TRBJ2-2, the full variable domain is GAGVSQTPSNKVTEKGKYVELRCDPISGHTALYWYRQSLGQGPEFLIYFQGTGAADDSGLPNDRFFAVRPEGSVSTLKIQRTERGDSAVYLCASSDRSAGGGLFFGEGSRLTVL.

The chain is built from TRBV6-5 and TRBJ2-7; D gene ambiguous. Deletions cut 6 bases from V and 3 bases from J, with 15 bases between. CDR1 and CDR2 (germline): MNHEY, SVGAGI. CDR3 size: 14 residues. This CDR3 is CASSSGANRYEQYF. The CDR3 nucleotides read TGTGCCAGCAGCTCTGGCGCCAACCGCTACGAGCAGTACTTC.

The rearrangement links TRBV3-1 (or the pseudogene TRBV3-2) to TRBJ2-5, with 11 bases aligning to TRBD2. The germline CDR1 and CDR2 sequences are LGHDT and YNNKEL (reference sequence). The ends lost 1 base at V and 7 bases at J; junction bases unmatched: 5. The length of the CDR3 is 15 residues. CDR3 amino acids: CASSQVSGGAGTQYF. The CDR3 DNA follows: TGTGCCAGCAGCCAAGTTAGCGGGGGGGCTGGGACCCAGTACTTC.

V is TRBV27 and J is TRBJ2-1, with D possibly being TRBD1 or TRBD2 (5 bases each). Looked up from germline, CDR1 is MNHEY and CDR2 is SMNVEV (reference sequence). V was shortened by 5 bases and J by 10 bases, with 18 bases between the two germline ends. The CDR3 runs to 14 residues. The DNA of the CDR3 is TGTGCCAGCAGTAAGACCCTTGGGGGTCAAGAGCAGTTCTTC. Amino acid sequence: CASSKTLGGQEQFF.

The chain is built from TRBV19 and TRBJ2-3; the D gene is possibly TRBD1 (5 bases). The V and J ends lost 4 bases and 5 bases respectively, with 10 bases between them. The CDR3 totals 13 residues. Germline CDR1 and CDR2: LNHDA and SQIVND (reference sequence). The CDR3 region has the DNA TGTGCCAGTAGTAGGCAGGGAATAGATACGCAGTATTTT. This codes for CASSRQGIDTQYF.